These 20 T cell receptor beta chains originate from one sample sequenced in a study of T cells in Graves' hyperthyroidism and ophthalmopathy (dated by TCRdb to 2018 to 2020). Library creation used multiplex PCR. Sequencing was performed on an Illumina HiSeq 2000. The TCR beta CDR3 regions were amplified from RNA transcripts. A first-round RT-PCR of the TCR CDR3 used the HTBI primer set with the Qiagen OneStep RT-PCR kit. Using fastp trimming at Q25 and MiXCR clonotype assembly, TCRdb reanalyzed the public sequencing data and kept in-frame beta chains. Each entry is one CDR3 protein sequence, shown with its most common DNA and genes. Across this sample there are hundreds of thousands of distinct CDR3 sequences, with 12% to 15% seen only once. Roughly 10% of the sample is taken by the ten largest. Sequenced: blood. Receptor source: a woman between 18 and 29 years old with Graves' hyperthyroidism.

This clonotype was found many times. The J gene is TRBJ2-1, the V gene TRBV20-1; the match to TRBD2 covers 8 bases. V shed 3 bases and J 4 bases; nucleotides not matched to a gene: 5. Germline loops: CDR1 DFQATT, CDR2 SNEGSKA (reference sequence). CDR3 length: 14 amino acids. The CDR3 protein is CSARVLAGYNEQFF. Written as DNA, the CDR3 is TGCAGTGCTAGGGTCCTAGCGGGTTACAATGAGCAGTTCTTC.

This clonotype was seen a handful of times. V gene TRBV19 combines with J gene TRBJ2-1; weak D call: TRBD2 (5 bases). Germline V gene sequence: CDR1 LNHDA, CDR2 SQIVND (reference sequence). The CDR3 has 15 amino acids. The V and J ends lost 1 base and 2 bases respectively, with 9 bases between them. CDR3 sequence: CASSIVEGTYNEQFF. CDR3 DNA sequence: TGTGCCAGTAGTATAGTTGAGGGAACCTACAATGAGCAGTTCTTC. The full variable domain, with the rest looked up from reference TRBV19 and TRBJ2-1, is DGGITQSPKYLFRKEGQNVTLSCEQNLNHDAMYWYRQDPGQGLRLIYYSQIVNDFQKGDIAEGYSVSREKKESFPLTVTSAQKNPTAFYLCASSIVEGTYNEQFFGPGTRLTVL.

This clonotype was counted only a few times. V and J are TRBV4-1 and TRBJ2-2; 8 nucleotides match TRBD2. J lost 6 bases, V lost 1 base, and 7 bases had no gene match. CDR3 length equals 16 residues. CDR1 MGHRA and CDR2 YSYEKL come from the germline V gene. CDR3 protein: CASSQVAGLISGELFF. The CDR3 DNA follows: TGCGCCAGCAGCCAAGTAGCGGGACTCATTTCCGGGGAGCTGTTTTTT.

This clonotype was picked up many times. The chain uses TRBV5-6 and TRBJ1-2; 8 bases are shared with TRBD1. The CDR3 has 15 amino acids. The germline CDR1 and CDR2 sequences are SGHDT and YYEEEE. V dropped 5 bases and J dropped 0; count of bases not matched to a gene: 6. The CDR3 DNA is TGTGCCAGCAGTGTTGACAGGGGCGCTAACTATGGCTACACCTTC. Amino acids: CASSVDRGANYGYTF. Complete variable domain (other parts from reference TRBV5-6 and TRBJ1-2): DAGVTQSPTHLIKTRGQQVTLRCSPKSGHDTVSWYQQALGQGPQFIFQYYEEEERQRGNFPDRFSGHQFPNYSSELNVNALLLGDSALYLCASSVDRGANYGYTFGSGTRLTVV.

The chain couples TRBV19 to TRBJ1-1, with 7 nucleotides matching TRBD1. Germline V gene lookup returns CDR1 LNHDA and CDR2 SQIVND (reference sequence). The CDR3 has 14 amino acids. V was pared by 5 bases and J by 5 bases, with 8 bases of the junction left unmatched. The CDR3 region has the DNA TGTGCCAGTAGTTACAGGGGCACTTTTACTGAAGCTTTCTTT. It yields the protein CASSYRGTFTEAFF.

Ten or more counts support this clonotype. The chain uses TRBV3-1 and TRBJ1-1; possible D gene TRBD1, 5 bases. Germline loops: CDR1 LGHDT, CDR2 YNNKEL (reference sequence). The CDR3 is 15 residues long. The V and J ends lost 1 base and 2 bases respectively, with 11 bases between them. CDR3 region: CASSQVGGVNTEAFF. DNA of the CDR3: TGTGCCAGCAGCCAAGTTGGGGGAGTTAACACTGAAGCTTTCTTT.

The genes are TRBV27 and TRBJ2-4, with 8 bases aligning to TRBD1. Germline loops: CDR1 MNHEY, CDR2 SMNVEV (reference sequence). The length of the CDR3 is 15 residues. V lost 3 bases and J lost 7; bases outside the gene matches: 8. The CDR3 loop is CASSFRSTGENIQYF. DNA for the CDR3: TGTGCCAGCAGTTTCCGCTCGACAGGGGAGAACATTCAGTACTTC.

This clonotype was counted between two and nine times. J is TRBJ2-1 and V is TRBV27; 11 bases map to TRBD2. Germline CDR1 reads MNHEY; CDR2 reads SMNVEV (reference sequence). Unmatched junction bases numbered 4, after V lost 3 bases and J lost 3 bases. The CDR3 loop spans 16 amino acids. The chain's CDR3 is CASSFALAGVYNEQFF. The CDR3 region has the DNA TGTGCCAGCAGTTTCGCACTAGCGGGAGTCTACAATGAGCAGTTCTTC.

This clonotype was counted only a few times. V and J are TRBV15 and TRBJ2-1, with D perhaps TRBD2 (5 bases). In germline, CDR1 is LNHNV, CDR2 YYDKDF (reference sequence). CDR3 length: 14 amino acids. V lost 1 base to trimming and J lost 4 bases, with 8 bases between them. This CDR3 reads CATSRAAEYNEQFF. CDR3 coding DNA: TGTGCCACCAGCAGAGCAGCGGAATACAATGAGCAGTTCTTC.

The chain combines TRBV30 with TRBJ2-4; D is possibly TRBD1 (6 bases). The V gene lost 5 bases and the J gene lost 1 base, with 9 bases spanning the gap. Germline CDR1 is GTSNPN and CDR2 is SVGIG (reference sequence). This CDR3 has 13 residues. This chain's CDR3 is CAWAQGAKNIQYF. In nucleotides, the CDR3 is TGTGCCTGGGCCCAGGGGGCCAAAAACATTCAGTACTTC.

This clonotype was observed a few times. The chain joins TRBV7-9 to TRBJ1-4; D might be TRBD1 (6 bases). CDR1 and CDR2 (germline): SEHNR, FQNEAQ (reference sequence). This CDR3 spans 14 amino acids. V lost 0 bases and J 8 bases, leaving 10 bases between the germline ends. This CDR3 is CASSLAQGSEKLFF. CDR3 nucleotide sequence: TGTGCCAGCAGCTTAGCTCAGGGGAGCGAAAAACTGTTTTTT.

The chain uses TRBV30 and TRBJ1-4; D may be TRBD1 (5 bases). From germline, CDR1 is GTSNPN and CDR2 SVGIG (reference sequence). This CDR3 spans 13 amino acids. V lost 8 bases to trimming and J lost 7 bases, with 17 bases between them. The CDR3 region is CARGPPGGEKLFF. The DNA of the CDR3 is TGTGCCCGCGGACCCCCCGGGGGTGAAAAACTGTTTTTT.

This clonotype was found once. Being one base from a much bigger clone, this may be a read error. Lacking the conserved final phenylalanine or tryptophan, this CDR3 likely reflects a read error. CDR3 in amino acids: CASMADTQYL. For the CDR3, the DNA is TGTGCCAGCATGGCAGATACGCAGTATCTT. V is TRBV7-9 and J is TRBJ2-3; no clear D gene. The CDR3 is 10 amino acids. V shed 7 bases and J shed 4 bases, with 3 bases lying between them. CDR1 and CDR2 from the germline V gene are SEHNR and FQNEAQ (reference sequence).

This clonotype has ten or more counts. An end of the junction differs from the germline gene, which may be a read error. The chain uses TRBV5-1 and TRBJ2-7, with D maybe TRBD1 (6 bases). From germline, CDR1 is SGHRS and CDR2 YFSETQ. The CDR3 runs 13 residues. CDR3 bases: TGTGCCAGCAGCTCAGGACAGACCTACGAGCAGTACTTC. It encodes CASSSGQTYEQYF.

This chain connects TRBV12-3 or TRBV12-4 to TRBJ2-5, with 9 bases fitting TRBD2. The CDR3 is made up of 17 amino acids. The V and J ends lost 6 bases and 5 bases, in that order; junction bases with no gene match: 16. CDR3 in DNA: TGTGCCAGCAGCGCCGGGGAGGTAGCGGGAGCGGATGAGACCCAGTACTTC. It specifies CASSAGEVAGADETQYF.

This clonotype appeared a single time. The chain links TRBV6-2 or TRBV6-3 to TRBJ2-3; possibly TRBD2 for D (6 bases). Germline V lookup: CDR1 MNHEY, CDR2 SVGEGT. V lost 0 bases and J 0 bases, leaving 10 bases between the germline ends. The CDR3 extends over 16 amino acids. Here the CDR3 reads CASSYSTTSSTDTQYF. The CDR3 coding sequence is TGTGCCAGCAGTTACTCAACGACTAGTAGCACAGATACGCAGTATTTT.

This clonotype came up many times. The chain employs TRBV3-1 and TRBJ2-1; TRBD2 might be the D (6 bases). The V gene lost 3 bases and the J gene lost 7 bases, with 10 bases spanning the gap. This CDR3 region has 13 residues. Germline CDR1 LGHDT, CDR2 YNNKEL (reference sequence). The CDR3 reads CASSHTSRNEQFF. CDR3 DNA sequence: TGTGCCAGCAGCCATACTAGCAGGAATGAGCAGTTCTTC.

There are a few counts of this clonotype. This may come from a read error, since a much larger clone is one base off. The chain couples TRBV30 to TRBJ2-1; TRBD2 matches 12 bases. The germline V gene has CDR1 GTSNPN and CDR2 SVGIG (reference sequence). This CDR3 is built from 14 residues. CDR3 amino acids: CAWRTSGSRNEQLF. CDR3 DNA sequence: TGTGCCTGGAGGACTAGCGGGAGCAGGAATGAGCAGCTCTTC.

In this sample, this clonotype turned up many times. V and J are TRBV9 and TRBJ2-1; perhaps D is TRBD1 or TRBD2 (7 bases each). V was clipped by 4 bases and J by 2 bases, with 13 bases between them. The CDR3 totals 15 residues. The germline V gene has CDR1 SGDLS and CDR2 YYNGEE. The CDR3 DNA follows: TGTGCCAGCAGCCAGGGGGGGGGGCCCTACAATGAGCAGTTCTTC. Its protein product is CASSQGGGPYNEQFF.

This clonotype was found a few times. This chain joins TRBV7-3 and TRBJ2-2; D is ambiguous. Germline assignment: CDR1 SGHTA and CDR2 FQGTGA. V was pared by 5 bases and J by 2 bases, with 9 bases between. The CDR3 runs to 14 residues. The CDR3 loop reads CASSPNTNTGELFF. The CDR3 bases are TGTGCCAGCAGCCCAAACACAAACACCGGGGAGCTGTTTTTT.